The text below deals with one T cell receptor beta chain. The entry originates in a study of blood T cell repertoires in COVID-19. Study-level information: Samples came from the United States, Italy and Spain, spanning acute and convalescent COVID-19. The analysed material was cDNA or gDNA that came from T cells, B-cell-depleted T cells, or PBMCs.

As handled by the study authors: Scientists estimated how many nucleated cells there were by amplifying reference gene primers. Method: immunoSEQ multiplex PCR; TCRdb's copy keeps in-frame clones and lacks some. The DNA gave D and trimming, while V, J and clone size come from that table. Of about 74,000 clones listed, 84% were seen once; the top ten hold 7.5% to 9%. This clonotype originated in a man aged 50 to 59 with active COVID-19. Sequences were obtained from peripheral blood.

CDR3: CASSPLAGVAYNEQFF. For the CDR3, the DNA is TGTGCCAGCAGTCCACTAGCGGGAGTGGCCTACAATGAGCAGTTCTTC. The chain couples TRBV27 to TRBJ2-7; 11 bases match TRBD2. Judging by the DNA end, TRBJ2-1 fits better; the J call may be wrong. CDR3 length: 16 amino acids. CDR1 is MNHEY and CDR2 is SMNVEV in the germline V gene (reference sequence).